The next 11 T cell receptor beta chains were all read from a single sample in a study of early T cells in non-severe SARS-CoV-2 infection. TCRdb reanalysed the 5' RACE reads using MiXCR and keeps one entry per CDR3 protein. In the table there are tens of thousands of distinct CDR3 sequences, around 12% of which are singletons. The sample was whole blood. Receptors were obtained from an adult who was a healthcare worker with PCR-confirmed SARS-CoV-2 infection or an uninfected control (not recorded which).

This clonotype is judged medium-sized. The V gene is TRBV21-1, the J gene TRBJ1-2; TRBD1 is the table's D call and was not checked against the DNA. TRBV21-1 is recorded as a pseudogene. This CDR3 region has 20 residues. CDR3 sequence reads: CASSKPPGTAPQRGIYGYTF. The DNA of the CDR3 is TGTGCCAGCAGCAAACCCCCCGGGACGGCACCTCAGAGGGGTATCTATGGCTACACCTTC.

The V call is TRBV30, the J call TRBJ2-7; no definite D call. This CDR3 has 11 amino acids. V gave up 2 bases and J gave up 4 bases, with 6 bases separating them. Germline values: CDR1 GTSNPN, CDR2 SVGIG (reference sequence). The CDR3 sequence: CAWSRRYEQYF. Here the CDR3 DNA reads TGTGCCTGGAGTCGGCGGTACGAGCAGTACTTC. Full variable domain (outside the CDR3, taken from reference TRBV30 and TRBJ2-7): SQTIHQWPATLVQPVGSPLSLECTVEGTSNPNLYWYRQAAGRGLQLLFYSVGIGQISSEVPQNLSASRPQDRQFILSSKKLLLSDSGFYLCAWSRRYEQYFGPGTRLTVT.

This clonotype was picked up a small number of times. The V call is TRBV7-6, the J call TRBJ2-7; 7 nucleotides line up with TRBD1. CDR3 length: 13 residues. J was trimmed by 5 bases and V by 8 bases; bases with no gene match: 9. The germline V gene encodes CDR1 SGHVS and CDR2 FNYEAQ. CDR3 nucleotide sequence: TGTGCCAGCGGCTACAGGGGCATGAACGAGCAGTACTTC. This encodes CASGYRGMNEQYF.

The gene calls are TRBV27 and TRBJ1-1; possible D gene TRBD1, 6 bases. Per the germline V gene, CDR1 is MNHEY and CDR2 is SMNVEV (reference sequence). Trimming cost V 4 bases and J 3 bases, with 9 bases left between them. This CDR3 is 13 amino acids long. This CDR3 reads CASSYQGYTEAFF. In nucleotides, the CDR3 is TGTGCCAGCAGTTACCAGGGGTACACTGAAGCTTTCTTT.

In its sample, this clonotype was seen many times. V and J are TRBV5-1 and TRBJ2-1; possible D gene TRBD2, 6 bases. The germline gives CDR1 SGHRS, CDR2 YFSETQ. V lost 3 bases and J lost 0, with 13 bases in between. There are 16 residues in the CDR3. In DNA, the CDR3 is TGCGCCAGCAGCTCGGGACTGCGAAGCTCCTACAATGAGCAGTTCTTC. As protein: CASSSGLRSSYNEQFF.

Ten or more counts support this clonotype. The rearrangement uses TRBV7-2 and TRBJ2-1; D is perhaps TRBD2 (6 bases). V lost 1 base and J lost 4, with 14 bases in between. The V gene's germline CDR1 is SGHTA and CDR2 FQGNSA. This CDR3 contains 16 residues. The CDR3 DNA sequence: TGTGCCAGCAGCTTAGGGGCCGGGACTTTTTACAATGAGCAGTTCTTC. This translates into CASSLGAGTFYNEQFF.

At least ten counts were recorded for this clonotype. The CDR3 DNA is TGTGCCAGCAGTGAGGGGCAGGGTCGGTCCGGGGAGCTGTTTTTT. Residues: CASSEGQGRSGELFF. The J gene is TRBJ2-2, the V gene TRBV6-4; tentatively, D is TRBD1 (5 bases). V was trimmed by 3 bases and J by 6 bases, leaving 14 bases between them. The germline gives CDR1 MRHNA, CDR2 SNTAGT. The CDR3 length is 15 residues.

This clonotype was recorded at least ten times. The genes are TRBV7-9 and TRBJ1-2; 12 bases match TRBD1. Germline V gives CDR1 SEHNR, CDR2 FQNEAQ (reference sequence). Trimming removed 0 bases from V and 7 bases from J; junction bases left unmatched: 6. There are 16 residues in the CDR3. CDR3 loop: CASSLASRDRGLGYTF. The CDR3 DNA reads as TGTGCCAGCAGCTTAGCTTCCCGGGACAGGGGGCTTGGCTACACCTTC. Combining the CDR3 with reference TRBV7-9 and TRBJ1-2 gives the whole variable domain DTGVSQNPRHKITKRGQNVTFRCDPISEHNRLYWYRQTLGQGPEFLTYFQNEAQLEKSRLLSDRFSAERPKGSFSTLEIQRTEQGDSAMYLCASSLASRDRGLGYTFGSGTRLTVV.

There are a few counts of this clonotype. The V and J genes are TRBV11-2 and TRBJ2-5, with D possibly matching TRBD1 (5 bases). The CDR3 runs 15 residues. Germline values: CDR1 SGHAT, CDR2 FQNNGV. Trimming pared 1 base from V and 5 bases from J, leaving 14 bases between. The CDR3 DNA is TGTGCCAGCAGCTTAGGGCCAGGGTCCACTGAGACCCAGTACTTC. Amino acids: CASSLGPGSTETQYF.

In DNA form, the CDR3 reads TGTGCCAGCAGTGTCGGTCAGGGAGGCACTGAAGCTTTCTTT. Translation gives CASSVGQGGTEAFF. J is TRBJ1-1 and V is TRBV2; tentatively, D is TRBD1 (5 bases). V lost 4 bases to trimming and J lost 4 bases, with 13 bases between them. This CDR3 contains 14 residues. Germline values: CDR1 SNHLY, CDR2 FYNNEI.

This chain uses TRBV7-9 with TRBJ1-6; 10 bases fit TRBD1. The CDR3 sequence is 14 residues long. Germline loops: CDR1 SEHNR, CDR2 FQNEAQ (reference sequence). With V trimmed by 5 bases and J by 10 bases, 5 bases remained unmatched. The CDR3 sequence is CASSHGTGDSPLHF. CDR3 bases: TGTGCCAGCAGCCATGGGACAGGGGACTCACCCCTCCACTTT.